These T cell receptor beta chains were read from a single sample in a study of blood T cells in healthy people across ages. Each CDR3 protein is one row after TCRdb ran MiXCR on the 5' RACE reads. This sample has under 950,000 distinct CDR3 sequences, with about 20% found just once. The specimen was blood. The origin of the receptors is a man aged 65 to 85 in good health. The CDR3 runs from the conserved cysteine through the conserved F or W. Fields, in order: D gene, clone size, V gene, J gene, CDR3 protein, CDR3 DNA. A D gene is named only where the DNA matches it firmly. Where a row states a size, it is once, few, many or the class of an expanded clone; other rows omit it.

-,-,TRBV19,TRBJ2-3,CASGGGRRSGDTQYF,TGTGCCAGTGGCGGGGGCCGTCGATCGGGGGATACGCAGTATTTT
-,-,TRBV5-1,TRBJ2-1,CASSSQTYNEQFF,TGCGCCAGCAGCTCCCAAACCTACAATGAGCAGTTCTTC
TRBD2,-,TRBV9,TRBJ2-1,CASSVEPSGREQFF,TGTGCCAGCAGCGTAGAGCCTAGCGGGCGCGAGCAGTTCTTC
-,-,TRBV4-1,TRBJ2-7,CASSPTVIENYEQYF,TGCGCCAGCAGCCCGACGGTAATAGAAAACTATGAGCAGTACTTC
-,-,TRBV7-2,TRBJ1-4,CASRSVATNGKLFF,TGTGCCAGCAGATCTGTCGCAACTAATGGAAAACTGTTTTTT
-,-,TRBV7-9,TRBJ2-2,CASSLTQQDGELFF,TGTGCCAGCAGCTTAACCCAACAGGACGGGGAGCTGTTTTTT
TRBD1,few,TRBV20-1,TRBJ1-2,CSAGITRQGFLVNGCTF,TGCAGTGCTGGAATAACACGACAGGGTTTTCTGGTTAATGGCTGCACCTTC
-,-,TRBV14,TRBJ2-5,CASSQDGGVETQYF,TGTGCCAGCAGCCAAGATGGAGGGGTAGAGACCCAGTACTTC
TRBD1,few,TRBV3-1,TRBJ1-5,CASSPRDRNQPQHF,TGTGCCAGCAGCCCCCGGGACAGGAATCAGCCCCAGCATTTT
-,-,TRBV6-6,TRBJ1-1,CASSYRRDTEAFF,TGTGCCAGCAGTTACCGGAGGGACACTGAAGCTTTCTTT
-,few,TRBV6-5,TRBJ2-2,CASSYFRGTNTGELFF,TGTGCCAGCAGTTACTTTCGGGGTACGAACACCGGGGAGCTGTTTTTT
TRBD2,many,TRBV3-1,TRBJ2-3,CASAHVGGADTQYF,TGTGCCAGCGCCCACGTGGGGGGGGCAGATACGCAGTATTTT
-,-,TRBV12-3/TRBV12-4,TRBJ2-7,CASSLKGATYEQYF,TGTGCCAGCAGTTTAAAAGGGGCCACGTACGAGCAGTACTTC
TRBD2,many,TRBV7-2,TRBJ2-3,CASSLAASGVTDTQYF,TGTGCCAGCAGCTTAGCGGCTAGCGGGGTAACAGATACGCAGTATTTT
-,-,TRBV7-2,TRBJ1-4,CASSFRGRVSEKLFF,TGTGCCAGCAGCTTTCGGGGCAGGGTTTCTGAAAAACTGTTTTTT
-,-,TRBV5-1,TRBJ2-1,CASRDERGPMDEQFF,TGCGCCAGCAGGGACGAAAGGGGACCTATGGATGAGCAGTTCTTC
TRBD2,few,TRBV7-8,TRBJ2-7,CASSLGSSGDYEQYF,TGTGCCAGCAGCTTAGGTTCTAGCGGGGACTACGAGCAGTACTTC
-,few,TRBV14,TRBJ2-7,CASSKPGPRRSYEQYF,TGTGCCAGCAGCAAACCGGGACCCCGGAGATCCTACGAGCAGTACTTC
-,few,TRBV6-5,TRBJ2-5,CASSYSDHFPQYF,TGTGCCAGCAGCTACAGTGACCACTTTCCCCAGTACTTC
-,-,TRBV7-2,TRBJ1-1,CASSVDSYTEAFF,TGTGCCAGCAGCGTGGACAGCTACACTGAAGCTTTCTTT
-,few,TRBV7-8,TRBJ2-4,CASSKGGPPKNIQYF,TGTGCCAGCAGCAAAGGAGGGCCACCCAAAAACATCCAGTACTTC
-,-,TRBV7-2,TRBJ1-4,CASSLGSTEKLFF,TGTGCCAGCAGCTTAGGCTCAACCGAAAAACTGTTTTTT
-,-,TRBV5-1,TRBJ2-3,CASGSGVGDTQYF,TGCGCCAGCGGCTCAGGGGTTGGAGATACGCAGTATTTT
-,-,TRBV19,TRBJ2-3,CASSIEGTSTDTQYF,TGTGCCAGTAGTATCGAGGGGACTAGCACAGATACGCAGTATTTT
-,-,TRBV6-6,TRBJ1-5,CASSYSSGFNQPQHF,TGTGCCAGCAGTTATTCCTCAGGGTTTAATCAGCCCCAGCATTTT
TRBD1,few,TRBV7-6,TRBJ2-2,CASSSSGGTGELFF,TGTGCCAGCAGCTCCTCAGGGGGCACCGGGGAGCTGTTTTTT
TRBD1,-,TRBV27,TRBJ2-5,CASSRRDSEETQYF,TGTGCCAGCAGTCGCCGGGACAGTGAAGAGACCCAGTACTTC
-,few,TRBV18,TRBJ1-4,CASSPQATNEKLFF,TGTGCCAGCTCACCACAGGCAACTAATGAAAAACTGTTTTTT
-,-,TRBV30,TRBJ1-1,CAWSVSWGSVEAFF,TGTGCCTGGAGTGTAAGTTGGGGTAGCGTTGAAGCTTTCTTT
TRBD1,-,TRBV28,TRBJ1-1,CASSRPPPGQGRPEAFF,TGTGCCAGCAGTCGACCTCCACCGGGACAGGGACGACCTGAAGCTTTCTTT
-,few,TRBV12-3/TRBV12-4,TRBJ2-1,CASSYYIGSYNEQFF,TGTGCCAGCAGTTACTACATCGGGTCCTACAATGAGCAGTTCTTC
-,-,TRBV2,TRBJ1-1,CASSVLQNTEAFF,TGTGCCAGCAGTGTTTTGCAGAACACTGAAGCTTTCTTT
-,many,TRBV6-5,TRBJ1-1,CASSYGGNTEAFF,TGTGCCAGCAGTTACGGGGGGAACACTGAAGCTTTCTTT
-,many,TRBV7-6,TRBJ2-3,CASSETDWDTQYF,TGTGCCAGCAGCGAGACAGATTGGGATACGCAGTATTTT
-,many,TRBV20-1,TRBJ2-1,CSASQAGSVYEQFF,TGCAGTGCTAGTCAGGCGGGCTCAGTATATGAGCAGTTCTTC
-,few,TRBV20-1,TRBJ2-3,CSAKGGASTDTQYF,TGCAGTGCAAAGGGGGGGGCTAGCACAGATACGCAGTATTTT
-,few,TRBV7-2,TRBJ2-6,CASSFGESGANVLTF,TGTGCCAGCAGCTTCGGAGAATCTGGGGCCAACGTCCTGACTTTC
-,-,TRBV5-1,TRBJ1-1,CASSVLTQGGAEAFF,TGCGCCAGCAGCGTATTGACTCAGGGTGGGGCTGAAGCTTTCTTT
-,-,TRBV6-2/TRBV6-3,TRBJ2-2,CASNRPTGELFF,TGTGCCAGCAACCGCCCCACCGGGGAGCTGTTTTTT
TRBD1,-,TRBV14,TRBJ1-2,CASSQGDRIGYTF,TGTGCCAGCAGCCAAGGGGACAGGATTGGCTACACCTTC
-,-,TRBV12-3/TRBV12-4,TRBJ1-2,CASSPSFGFQTEGYTF,TGTGCCAGCAGTCCCTCATTTGGGTTTCAGACTGAGGGCTACACCTTC
TRBD2,few,TRBV12-3/TRBV12-4,TRBJ2-3,CASRVAGSLADTQYF,TGTGCCAGCAGGGTAGCGGGGAGCCTCGCAGATACGCAGTATTTT